This TCR beta chain was recorded in a study of blood T cell repertoires in COVID-19. Overall study context: Sources were T cells, B-cell-depleted T cells, or PBMCs; the material itself was cDNA or gDNA.

This CDR3 comprises 17 residues. V trimming: 5 bases; J trimming: 0 bases; junction bases outside the gene matches: 10. CDR1 and CDR2 from the germline V gene are SGHRS and YFSETQ. Sequencing used immunoSEQ multiplex PCR; TCRdb keeps in-frame clones, though not all of them. The sample holds about 130,000 clones, roughly nine tenths seen once. The specimen sequenced was peripheral blood. The source of this sequence is a man aged 55 to 70 with COVID-19, enrolled during active disease. This chain links TRBV5-1 with TRBJ2-1; 8 bases fit TRBD2. The CDR3 nucleotides read TGCGCCAGCAGTTCCAGGGGCAGCGGGAGCTCCTACAATGAGCAGTTCTTC. The encoded protein is CASSSRGSGSSYNEQFF.